This T cell receptor (beta chain) is from a study of radiation and T cells in renal cell carcinoma. Generated by immunoSEQ multiplex PCR, the TCRdb table keeps only in-frame clones and is missing some. The sample contains roughly 120,000 clones, 82% of which appear only once. Specified time point: baseline pretreatment blood. Treatment given: 15 Gy SBRT to primary tumor, nephrectomy 4 weeks later. Radiation-treated patients gave blood at baseline, week 2 and week 4. The tumor was a clear cell renal cell carcinoma. Remarks on this clone: Antigen unknown.

The CDR3 loop spans 13 amino acids. CDR1 and CDR2 from the germline V gene are MNHNS and SASEGT. Trimming removed 6 bases at V and 3 bases at J, with 11 bases between. Study results and limitations: From baseline, blood top tumor clonotypes peaked at 2 weeks post-radiation.

Sample: blood, taken from a patient whose treatment included radiotherapy and nephrectomy. The chain joins TRBV6-1 to TRBJ1-1; a possible D gene is TRBD1 (6 bases). The TCR originated in a woman in her fifties or sixties with renal cell carcinoma. In DNA form, the CDR3 reads TGTGCCAGCAGGCAGGGGACCTACACTGAAGCTTTCTTT. Protein sequence: CASRQGTYTEAFF.